Below are 11 T cell receptor beta chains sequenced from a single sample in a study of blood T cell repertoires in COVID-19. Sequencing was performed with immunoSEQ multiplex PCR; in TCRdb, only in-frame clones are kept and a portion is missing. This sample has a few hundred thousand clones; 65% to 90% occur once, and the top ten carry around 1.5%. The sequenced sample was peripheral blood. All receptors derive from a woman between 40 and 55 years old who had recovered from COVID-19.

This chain connects TRBV2 to TRBJ1-6; TRBD1 agrees at 8 bases. V lost 4 bases, J lost 8 bases, and 4 bases stayed unmatched. The CDR3 covers 14 residues. Per the germline V gene, CDR1 is SNHLY and CDR2 is FYNNEI. CDR3 protein: CASSGTGLDSPLHF. CDR3 DNA sequence: TGTGCCAGCAGTGGGACAGGGCTGGATTCACCCCTCCACTTT. Based on the CDR3 plus reference TRBV2 and TRBJ1-6, the full variable domain is EPEVTQTPSHQVTQMGQEVILRCVPISNHLYFYWYRQILGQKVEFLVSFYNNEISEKSEIFDDQFSVERPDGSNFTLKIRSTKLEDSAMYFCASSGTGLDSPLHFGNGTRLTVT.

J is TRBJ2-2 and V is TRBV11-2; no reliable D call. V lost 7 bases and J lost 5, with 5 bases in between. This CDR3 has 11 amino acids. In germline, CDR1 is SGHAT, CDR2 FQNNGV. The CDR3 spells CASTLTGELFF. DNA for the CDR3: TGTGCCAGCACTTTAACCGGGGAGCTGTTTTTT. Filled out from reference TRBV11-2 and TRBJ2-2, the complete variable domain reads EAGVAQSPRYKIIEKRQSVAFWCNPISGHATLYWYQQILGQGPKLLIQFQNNGVVDDSQLPKDRFSAERLKGVDSTLKIQPAKLEDSAVYLCASTLTGELFFGEGSRLTVL.

The genes are TRBV7-2 and TRBJ2-7; D unclear. This CDR3 spans 13 amino acids. Germline CDR1 SGHTA, CDR2 FQGNSA. V was clipped by 0 bases and J by 6 bases, with 9 bases between them. The CDR3 loop reads CASSLAPGSEQYF. The CDR3 coding sequence is TGTGCCAGCAGCTTAGCGCCGGGTAGCGAGCAGTACTTC.

The chain recombines TRBV3-1 (or the pseudogene TRBV3-2) with TRBJ2-7; 8 bases match TRBD2. The ends lost 4 bases at V and 2 bases at J; junction bases unmatched: 4. Germline CDR1 and CDR2: LGHDT and YNNKEL (reference sequence). The CDR3 extends over 14 amino acids. CDR3 DNA sequence: TGTGCCAGCAGCCCCCGCGGGGGGACCTACGAGCAGTACTTC. This codes for CASSPRGGTYEQYF.

The chain has TRBV19 and TRBJ1-5, with TRBD1 matching over 7 bases. V trimming: 10 bases; J trimming: 0 bases; junction bases outside the gene matches: 6. CDR3 length equals 14 residues. CDR1 and CDR2 from the germline V gene are LNHDA and SQIVND (reference sequence). The CDR3 is CATSDRNSNQPQHF. CDR3 nucleotides: TGTGCCACCTCGGACAGGAATAGCAATCAGCCCCAGCATTTT.

The chain links TRBV28 to TRBJ1-5; D perhaps matches TRBD1 (6 bases). Germline V gene sequence: CDR1 MDHEN, CDR2 SYDVKM. CDR3 length equals 16 residues. Trimming stripped 6 bases from V and 0 bases from J, with 15 bases between. The CDR3 nucleotides read TGTGCCAGCAGAATAGCGACAGGAACTAGCAATCAGCCCCAGCATTTT. Translated, it gives CASRIATGTSNQPQHF.

The CDR3 nucleotides are TGTGCCAGCAGCTTTGCCGCCTGGGACAAGGGGAGACACAATGAGCAGTTCTTC. This gives the protein CASSFAAWDKGRHNEQFF. The chain uses TRBV13 and TRBJ2-1; the D gene is possibly TRBD1 (6 bases). Trimming removed 3 bases at V and 5 bases at J, with 23 bases between. CDR3 size: 18 residues. The V gene's germline CDR1 is PRHDT and CDR2 FYEKMQ (reference sequence). Filled out from reference TRBV13 and TRBJ2-1, the complete variable domain reads AAGVIQSPRHLIKEKRETATLKCYPIPRHDTVYWYQQGPGQDPQFLISFYEKMQSDKGSIPDRFSAQQFSDYHSELNMSSLELGDSALYFCASSFAAWDKGRHNEQFFGPGTRLTVL.

The chain has TRBV7-9 and TRBJ1-6; possible D gene TRBD1, 6 bases. V dropped 11 bases and J dropped 0 bases, with 17 bases sitting between them. Germline CDR1 reads SEHNR; CDR2 reads FQNEAQ (reference sequence). The CDR3 totals 16 residues. The CDR3 here is CAGQTGKSSYNSPLHF. The DNA of the CDR3 is TGTGCCGGACAAACAGGGAAAAGCTCCTATAATTCACCCCTCCACTTT.

The chain links TRBV6-2 or TRBV6-3 to TRBJ2-2; D gene ambiguous. CDR1 is MNHEY, CDR2 SVGEGT, per germline. This CDR3 has 15 amino acids. Trimming cost V 2 bases and J 1 base, with 8 bases left between them. CDR3 region: CASSYGGRNTGELFF. The CDR3 DNA reads TGTGCCAGCAGTTACGGCGGAAGGAACACCGGGGAGCTGTTTTTT.

This clone was seen more than once but under ten times. The chain uses TRBV6-5 and TRBJ2-3; 11 bases are a match to TRBD1. CDR3 length: 14 residues. Germline loops: CDR1 MNHEY, CDR2 SVGAGI. Losses at the gene ends were 10 bases for V and 5 bases for J; bases not matched to a gene: 8. This CDR3 reads CATTDGTGGDTQYF. For the CDR3, the DNA is TGTGCCACCACCGACGGGACAGGGGGAGATACGCAGTATTTT.

The genes are TRBV30 and TRBJ1-1, with D possibly matching TRBD1 (5 bases). Trimming cost V 0 bases and J 5 bases, with 16 bases left between them. CDR1 GTSNPN and CDR2 SVGIG come from the germline V gene (reference sequence). The CDR3 has 15 amino acids. The CDR3 spells CAWSVLLGGGTEAFF. CDR3 nucleotide sequence: TGTGCCTGGAGTGTATTACTGGGGGGAGGGACTGAAGCTTTCTTT.